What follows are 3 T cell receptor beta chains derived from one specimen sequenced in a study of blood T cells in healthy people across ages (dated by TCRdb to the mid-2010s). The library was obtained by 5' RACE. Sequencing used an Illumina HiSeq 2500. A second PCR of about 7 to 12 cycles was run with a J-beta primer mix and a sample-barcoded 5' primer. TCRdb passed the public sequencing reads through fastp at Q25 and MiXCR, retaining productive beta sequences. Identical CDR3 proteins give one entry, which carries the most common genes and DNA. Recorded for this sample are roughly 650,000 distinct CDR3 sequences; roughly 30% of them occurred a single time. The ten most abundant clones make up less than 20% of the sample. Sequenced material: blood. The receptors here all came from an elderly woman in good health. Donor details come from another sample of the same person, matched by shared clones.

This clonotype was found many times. CDR3 DNA: TGTGCCAGCAGCGTATCCCCTGTCTATGAGCAGTTCTTC. Translated, it gives CASSVSPVYEQFF. The V gene is TRBV9, the J gene TRBJ2-1; D is undetermined. CDR1 is SGDLS and CDR2 is YYNGEE in the germline V gene. The CDR3 runs 13 residues. Trimming cost V 1 base and J 8 bases, with 10 bases left between them.

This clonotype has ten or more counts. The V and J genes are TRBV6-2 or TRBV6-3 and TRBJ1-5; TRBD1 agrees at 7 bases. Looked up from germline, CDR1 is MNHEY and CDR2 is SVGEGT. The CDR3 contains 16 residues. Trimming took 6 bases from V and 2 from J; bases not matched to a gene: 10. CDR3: CASSLPDRRGNQPQHF. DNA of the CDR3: TGTGCCAGCAGCCTCCCGGACAGGAGGGGCAATCAGCCCCAGCATTTT.

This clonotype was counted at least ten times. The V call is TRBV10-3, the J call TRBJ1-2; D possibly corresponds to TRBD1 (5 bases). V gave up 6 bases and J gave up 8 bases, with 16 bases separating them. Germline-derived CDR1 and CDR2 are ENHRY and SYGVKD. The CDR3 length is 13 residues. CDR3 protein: CAIRGQRGTGYTF. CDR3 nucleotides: TGTGCCATCAGAGGACAACGGGGAACCGGCTACACCTTC.